Following are 15 T cell receptor beta chains from one sample sequenced in a study of low-dose radiotherapy and immunotherapy resistance in tumors. TRAV- and TRBV-specific primers primed first-strand cDNA, covering alpha and beta chains. The PCR that amplified TCRs ran for around 20 cycles, relying on a constant-region primer and a V-primer adapter. TCRdb recomputed calls from the reads with MiXCR, one row per CDR3 protein. Here the sample spans 35,000 to 50,000 distinct CDR3 sequences, about 25% being singletons. Time point denoted: after trial treatment. Noted treatment: LDRT plus nivolumab, ipilimumab, low-dose cyclophosphamide and aspirin (RACIN trial). This specimen consisted of PBMCs, obtained after low-dose radiotherapy plus immunotherapy. These receptor sequences come from a male donor with prostate cancer.

This clonotype was counted at least ten times. The chain uses TRBV2 and TRBJ1-5; a weak D match, TRBD1 (5 bases). This CDR3 region has 13 residues. V lost 8 bases and J 3 bases, leaving 11 bases between the germline ends. CDR1 and CDR2 (germline): SNHLY, FYNNEI. The CDR3 region has the DNA TGTGCCAGCCTCGGGACCGCCAATCAGCCCCAGCATTTT. Translation gives CASLGTANQPQHF. Filled out from reference TRBV2 and TRBJ1-5, the complete variable domain reads EPEVTQTPSHQVTQMGQEVILRCVPISNHLYFYWYRQILGQKVEFLVSFYNNEISEKSEIFDDQFSVERPDGSNFTLKIRSTKLEDSAMYFCASLGTANQPQHFGDGTRLSIL.

This clonotype is medium-sized within its sample. This chain links TRBV5-6 with TRBJ1-1; D not resolved. Germline V gene sequence: CDR1 SGHDT, CDR2 YYEEEE. Trimming shortened V by 4 bases and J by 4 bases, and 17 bases separated the two germline ends. CDR3 size: 15 residues. Here the CDR3 reads CASSTDGEEGTEAFF. The CDR3 bases are TGTGCCAGCAGCACCGATGGGGAGGAGGGCACTGAAGCTTTCTTT.

This clonotype came up many times. The genes are TRBV11-2 and TRBJ2-7; 10 bases match TRBD2. The CDR3 is made up of 14 amino acids. Germline V gene sequence: CDR1 SGHAT, CDR2 FQNNGV. Losses at the gene ends were 4 bases for V and 2 bases for J; bases not matched to a gene: 2. CDR3 region: CASSWTSGAYEQYF. In DNA, the CDR3 is TGTGCCAGCAGCTGGACTAGCGGCGCCTACGAGCAGTACTTC.

The table lists this clonotype with many counts. CDR3 protein: CASISPTSQYNEQFF. CDR3 bases: TGTGCCAGCATCTCCCCTACCAGCCAATACAATGAGCAGTTCTTC. This chain links TRBV28 with TRBJ2-1; D is unresolved. This CDR3 is 15 amino acids long. CDR1 and CDR2 (germline): MDHEN, SYDVKM. Trimming removed 7 bases at V and 4 bases at J, with 17 bases between.

This clonotype was seen ten or more times. V is TRBV7-9 and J is TRBJ2-7, with D possibly being TRBD1 or TRBD2 (5 bases each). Trimming left V 1 base short and J 9 bases short, with 16 bases between. Germline CDR1 is SEHNR and CDR2 is FQNEAQ (reference sequence). There are 14 residues in the CDR3. The CDR3 protein is CASSLDGTIVGQYF. The CDR3 coding sequence is TGTGCCAGCAGCTTAGATGGGACGATCGTGGGGCAGTACTTC.

This clonotype was seen ten or more times. J is TRBJ2-5 and V is TRBV6-2 or TRBV6-3; D is uncertain. Trimming pared 0 bases from V and 1 base from J, leaving 6 bases between. The CDR3 is 14 residues long. Germline assignment: CDR1 MNHEY and CDR2 SVGEGT. CDR3 sequence (DNA): TGTGCCAGCAGTTACTCGTTATTCCAAGAGACCCAGTACTTC. The encoded protein is CASSYSLFQETQYF.

The CDR3, as DNA: TGTGCCAGCAGCCAAGGGGCAGACAATCAGCCCCAGCATTTT. It yields the protein CASSQGADNQPQHF. The V and J genes are TRBV3-1 and TRBJ1-5; D gene uncertain. The CDR3 totals 14 residues. CDR1 LGHDT and CDR2 YNNKEL come from the germline V gene (reference sequence). The germline V and J ends were trimmed by 1 base and 3 bases, with 7 bases remaining between them. The whole variable domain, remainder taken from reference TRBV3-1 and TRBJ1-5, is DTAVSQTPKYLVTQMGNDKSIKCEQNLGHDTMYWYKQDSKKFLKIMFSYNNKELIINETVPNRFSPKSPDKAHLNLHINSLELGDSAVYFCASSQGADNQPQHFGDGTRLSIL.

The CDR3 is CASSLNNGGSPLHF. The CDR3 region has the DNA TGTGCCAGCAGCTTAAATAATGGAGGGTCACCCCTCCACTTT. The V and J genes are TRBV5-6 and TRBJ1-6; D remains ambiguous. The length of the CDR3 is 14 residues. Germline CDR1 SGHDT, CDR2 YYEEEE. The V gene lost 2 bases and the J gene lost 10 bases, with 13 bases spanning the gap.

This clonotype was seen ten or more times. The V gene is TRBV18, the J gene TRBJ2-7; D may correspond to TRBD1 or TRBD2 (6 bases each). V was shortened by 4 bases and J by 5 bases, with 12 bases between the two germline ends. The V gene's germline CDR1 is KGHSH and CDR2 LQKENI. There are 13 residues in the CDR3. The CDR3 protein is CASSRSGGDEQYF. In DNA, the CDR3 is TGTGCCAGCTCACGTTCCGGGGGCGACGAGCAGTACTTC.

The chain links TRBV18 to TRBJ2-5; D is tentatively TRBD1 or TRBD2 (5 bases each). Germline loops: CDR1 KGHSH, CDR2 LQKENI. The V end was cut by 10 bases, the J end by 5 bases, with 23 bases between. The CDR3 has 15 residues. As DNA, the CDR3 is TGTGCCACCCGCCCCGGGACGGTGGATCGGGAGACCCAGTACTTC. Its protein is CATRPGTVDRETQYF.

This clonotype was observed at least ten times. The V and J genes are TRBV7-9 and TRBJ1-2; no firm D call. The V end lost 5 bases, the J end lost 4 bases, and 11 bases lay between the germline ends. From germline, CDR1 is SEHNR and CDR2 FQNEAQ (reference sequence). This CDR3 spans 13 amino acids. CDR3 sequence (DNA): TGTGCCAGCAGCCGGACGGACCCCTATGGCTACACCTTC. Encoded protein: CASSRTDPYGYTF.

The genes are TRBV28 and TRBJ2-7, with TRBD1 matching over 9 bases. The CDR3 length is 15 residues. From germline, CDR1 is MDHEN and CDR2 SYDVKM. V was pared by 7 bases and J by 4 bases, with 11 bases of the junction left unmatched. CDR3 bases: TGTGCCAGCAATCCCCGGGACAGGGCGACGTACGAGCAGTACTTC. As protein: CASNPRDRATYEQYF.

The sample holds many counts of this clonotype. The chain couples TRBV5-1 to TRBJ2-5, with TRBD2 matching 15 bases. V trimming: 4 bases; J trimming: 4 bases; junction bases outside the gene matches: 8. The CDR3 totals 17 residues. The germline V gene encodes CDR1 SGHRS and CDR2 YFSETQ. The CDR3 DNA reads as TGCGCCAGCAGCCGCGCTCCGGGACTAGCGGGGGGAGAGACCCAGTACTTC. Translating gives CASSRAPGLAGGETQYF.

The sample holds many counts of this clonotype. The CDR3 DNA reads as TGCAGTGCCCCCGGTCCCGCGGGAGCAGTTCTGTTCTTC. Amino acids: CSAPGPAGAVLFF. The chain couples TRBV20-1 to TRBJ2-1; 7 bases align to TRBD2. V dropped 6 bases and J dropped 15; count of bases not matched to a gene: 17. The CDR3 has 13 residues. Germline values: CDR1 DFQATT, CDR2 SNEGSKA (reference sequence).

This clonotype showed up many times. The rearrangement links TRBV2 to TRBJ2-1; 7 bases are a match to TRBD2. Trimming at V came to 2 bases and at J to 6 bases, leaving 7 bases not matched to a gene. Germline V gene data show CDR1 as SNHLY and CDR2 as FYNNEI. The CDR3 runs 15 residues. The CDR3 region has the DNA TGTGCCAGCAGTGAACGGGAGGTCTCGGGCAATGAGCAGTTCTTC. Translated: CASSEREVSGNEQFF.